This T cell receptor (beta chain) was retrieved from a study of T cell repertoires and HLA-DP antigens. Germline loops: CDR1 SGHDT, CDR2 YYEEEE. The CDR3 length is 15 residues. The V end was cut by 2 bases, the J end by 3 bases, with 15 bases between. After roughly 15 days, CD4+ cells were restimulated 20 to 25 h with the same allogeneic DPB1. Retrovirally transduced HeLa cells with HLA-DPA1/DPB1, HLA-DM, invariant chain and CD80 served as stimulators. Cultured samples were sequenced at survey resolution, targeting some 65,000 T cell genomes. Sequenced by immunoSEQ multiplex PCR; TCRdb stores in-frame clones only, minus some. The sample includes 1,500 to 2,000 clones, around three quarters of them seen just once.

The sample comprised CD137- CD4+ T cells from cultured PBMCs. The receptor was derived from a man between 50 and 59 years old in good health and CMV-seronegative. This chain connects TRBV5-6 to TRBJ2-7, with D perhaps matching TRBD2 (5 bases). CDR3 nucleotides: TGTGCCAGCAGCTTAGGTGAGGCGGGCGGCTACGAGCAGTACTTC. Protein product: CASSLGEAGGYEQYF.